This record looks at one T cell receptor beta chain sequence and its context. Its specificity is unknown. The source of the sample is a study of molecular identifiers for immune sequencing clone quantification. Study-level information: RNA from 20,000 or 100,000 naive CD8 cells was split five ways in replicates, with four sequenced.

Whole-study results and caveats: Clones above 20 RNA copies contained over 98% of effector molecules but under 1% of naive ones.

The V gene lost 1 base and the J gene lost 0 bases, with 9 bases spanning the gap. The CDR3 length is 16 residues. Per germline, CDR1 SGHTA and CDR2 FQGNSA. Previously described methods and listed TCR primers produced bulk TCR libraries. Each CDR3 protein is one row after TCRdb ran MiXCR on the PCR reads. Of about 9,700 distinct CDR3 sequences listed, around a fifth are singletons. The V and J genes are TRBV7-2 and TRBJ1-4; the D is unclear. This receptor was identified in a human donor in good health. Some libraries in this study had Jurkat cell RNA spiked in. Sequenced: naive CD8+ T cells from blood, with Jurkat cell RNA spiked in. The subset is: FACS-sorted CD8+CD4-CCR7+CD45RA+ naive T cells. Written as DNA, the CDR3 is TGTGCCAGCAGCTTAGAGACCCGTCCAACTAATGAAAAACTGTTTTTT. This encodes CASSLETRPTNEKLFF. The full variable domain, its missing parts supplied by reference TRBV7-2 and TRBJ1-4, is GAGVSQSPSNKVTEKGKDVELRCDPISGHTALYWYRQSLGQGLEFLIYFQGNSAPDKSGLPSDRFSAERTGGSVSTLTIQRTQQEDSAVYLCASSLETRPTNEKLFFGSGTQLSVL.